The T cell receptor beta chain under discussion was sequenced for a study of blood T cells in healthy people across ages. Individuals who donated were healthy Caucasians from Russia aged roughly 6 to 90. This CDR3 contains 13 residues. Germline-derived CDR1 and CDR2 are LGHNA and YNFKEQ. V shed 0 bases and J shed 9 bases, with 6 bases lying between them. The study's findings and limits: Underestimates were what the diversity estimates from one million T cells were considered to be. With age, beta diversity per million T cells declined roughly linearly, significantly by 40.

The second PCR ran about 7 to 12 cycles with a sample-barcoded 5' primer and J-beta primers. No fewer than 2.5 million CDR3-containing paired-end reads came from each sample. MiXCR was run by TCRdb on the 5' RACE reads, yielding one entry per CDR3 protein. The sample holds around 1,900,000 distinct CDR3 sequences, about 39% seen once. As for this clonotype: What it binds is unknown.

The material sequenced was blood. The gene calls are TRBV4-2 and TRBJ1-6; D gene ambiguous. The TCR originated in a human donor in good health. As DNA, the CDR3 is TGTGCCAGCAGCCAAGAAAAGAGTTCACCCCTCCACTTT. It is translated as CASSQEKSSPLHF.